This T cell receptor beta chain originates from a study of blood T cell repertoires in COVID-19 (dated by TCRdb to 2020 to 2022). Regarding the complete study: Collaborator samples came from the United States, Italy and Spain and covered acute and convalescent phases of COVID-19. The material from the prospective study consisted of cDNA or gDNA derived from T cells, B-cell-depleted T cells, or PBMCs. Deeply sampled blood TCRbeta repertoires from subjects exposed to, actively infected with, or recovered from COVID-19 were included in the dataset. The repertoires were released in a freely available public database intended as a resource for research on the immune response to SARS-CoV-2. Samples came from the ongoing ImmuneRACE study (first 160 participants) plus 1,254 subjects from 6 global collaborators. The sample metadata nearly always contained a de-identified subject ID, COVID-19 status, age in years and sex. Where available, HLA class I and class II types were taken from metadata supplied by the sample provider and were not determined by assay-based typing.

TCRbeta CDR3 regions were amplified from genomic DNA using the immunoSEQ Assay, a bias-controlled multiplex PCR. The original pipeline was this. Nucleated cell counts per sample were estimated from amplification of reference gene primers within the assay. Sequence reads were collapsed and filtered to measure the absolute abundance of every unique TCRbeta CDR3 rearrangement. For each sample, productive Simpson clonality was calculated as the square root of Simpson's diversity index across productive rearrangements. TCRdb took this table from immuneACCESS and kept in-frame rearrangements with V and J called. Such tables lack part of the clones; where checked against another copy, unresolved V genes explain under half of the gap, and the rest is unexplained. V, J and clone size derive from that table, while D and trimming were established from the DNA sequence. This sample lists about 150,000 clones; approximately 90% were detected once. Approximately 4.1% of the sample belongs to the ten largest clones.

Collaborating institutions collected whole blood in K2EDTA tubes following their own protocols. Collaborator samples were shipped for TCRbeta analysis as frozen whole blood, isolated PBMCs, or DNA extracted from either sample type. Details on this clone: It lacks a known antigen. Nothing much larger sits one base from this clone, and base qualities are not available.

General conclusions and limits of the study: Clinical and demographic metadata were provided uncurated, with the amount varying by source and participant.

Sequencing was carried out using peripheral blood. The sequence derives from a woman between 55 and 75 years old with active or convalescent COVID-19.

The CDR3 protein is CASSPVTGELFF. In nucleotide form, the sequence is TGTGCCAGCAGCCCAGTCACCGGGGAGCTGTTTTTT. The V gene is TRBV3-1 (or the pseudogene TRBV3-2) and the J gene is TRBJ2-2; no D gene is confidently identified. Trimming takes 4 bases from V and 4 bases from J, and the germline ends sit 4 bases apart. CDR1 LGHDT and CDR2 YNNKEL are derived from the germline V gene (reference sequence). The CDR3 runs 12 amino acids, cysteine and phenylalanine included. CDR3 DNA only is kept here, 36 bases in frame from base 1.